The source of this T cell receptor beta chain is a study of spatial heterogeneity in lung cancer. Regarding time point: sample taken at primary tumor resection. The donors were 70 or so patients with non-small cell lung cancer that was early-stage and untreated. The sequenced material consisted of unsorted whole RNA from tumor, nontumor lung or frozen PBMC. In its sample, this clonotype was seen many times. Its antigen is unknown. MiXCR, run by TCRdb on the 5' RACE reads, gives a single entry per CDR3 protein. This sample has some 8,600 distinct CDR3 sequences; 4% to 5.5% occur once, and the top ten carry approximately 30%. Broader study findings: Blood showed ubiquitous tumor TCRs more often at resection than at routine follow-up.

V was cut by 6 bases and J by 3 bases, with 17 bases left in between. The CDR3 is made up of 15 amino acids. The sequence came from a male donor with early-stage non-small cell lung cancer. The chain uses TRBV12-3 or TRBV12-4 and TRBJ2-5, with D perhaps TRBD1 (6 bases). Sequencing used PBMCs, obtained at surgery. The CDR3 region has the DNA TGTGCCAGCAGATTTACAGGGAAGAGGGAAGAGACCCAGTACTTC. It codes for CASRFTGKREETQYF.